The clone carrying this TCR beta chain was detected ten times or more. Its target is unknown. The data stem from a study of T cell repertoires in cytomegalovirus infection. Overall study: Both CMV infection and a matching HLA type were indicated by public TCR beta signatures. Findings of the study overall: Dominating the ex vivo response were HLA-C-restricted CMV-specific TCR beta clonotypes. People with CMV and the relevant HLA were identified by cumulative public TCR beta family frequency.

One entry per CDR3 protein results from TCRdb running MiXCR on the reads. Among approximately 700,000 distinct CDR3 sequences, less than 40% were seen once, and the ten largest hold around 2.6%. Trimming shortened V by 6 bases and J by 7 bases, and 9 bases separated the two germline ends. The CDR3 extends over 11 amino acids. The TCR originated in a human donor in good health (CMV status not recorded). Some clones in this sample may be carry-over from other donors' samples. The J gene is TRBJ1-1, the V gene TRBV12-3 or TRBV12-4, with D unclear. Sequenced: PBMCs. DNA for the CDR3: TGTGCCAGCAGCCGAATTAGTGAAGCTTTCTTT. It translates to CASSRISEAFF.